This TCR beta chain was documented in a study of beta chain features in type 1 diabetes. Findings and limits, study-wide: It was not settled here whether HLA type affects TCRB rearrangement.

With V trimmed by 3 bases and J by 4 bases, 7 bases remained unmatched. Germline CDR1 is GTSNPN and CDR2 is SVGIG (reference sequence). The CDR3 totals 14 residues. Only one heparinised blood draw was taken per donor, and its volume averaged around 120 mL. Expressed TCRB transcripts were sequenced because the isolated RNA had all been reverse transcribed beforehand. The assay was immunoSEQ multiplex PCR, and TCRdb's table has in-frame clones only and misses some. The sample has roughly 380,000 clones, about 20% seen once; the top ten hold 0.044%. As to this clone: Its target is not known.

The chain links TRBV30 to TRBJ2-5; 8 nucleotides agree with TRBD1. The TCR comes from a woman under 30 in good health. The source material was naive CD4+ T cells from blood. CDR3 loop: CAWSPGGPGETQYF. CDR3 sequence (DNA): TGTGCCTGGAGCCCAGGGGGCCCAGGAGAGACCCAGTACTTC. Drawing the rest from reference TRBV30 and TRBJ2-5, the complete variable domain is SQTIHQWPATLVQPVGSPLSLECTVEGTSNPNLYWYRQAAGRGLQLLFYSVGIGQISSEVPQNLSASRPQDRQFILSSKKLLLSDSGFYLCAWSPGGPGETQYFGPGTRLLVL.